This TCR beta chain was identified during a study of T cell repertoires in ileal Crohn's disease. Around 490 nanograms of biopsy DNA per sample underwent TCRB immunosequencing. Libraries were prepared by immunoSEQ multiplex PCR; TCRdb keeps only in-frame clonotypes and omits some of them. The profile shows roughly 18,000 clones, approximately 87% of them singletons. Between the trimmed V and J ends, which lost 5 bases and 5 bases, there was a span of 21 bases. The CDR3 loop spans 16 amino acids. Germline CDR1 is LGHNA and CDR2 is YSLEER. The TCR sequence derives from an adult with Crohn's disease. The V gene is TRBV4-3, the J gene TRBJ1-2, with D maybe TRBD1 (6 bases). The material sequenced was ileal tissue. CDR3 loop: CASSSTTGREGYGYTF. The CDR3 DNA follows: TGCGCCAGCAGCTCTACCACAGGGCGGGAGGGGTATGGCTACACCTTC.